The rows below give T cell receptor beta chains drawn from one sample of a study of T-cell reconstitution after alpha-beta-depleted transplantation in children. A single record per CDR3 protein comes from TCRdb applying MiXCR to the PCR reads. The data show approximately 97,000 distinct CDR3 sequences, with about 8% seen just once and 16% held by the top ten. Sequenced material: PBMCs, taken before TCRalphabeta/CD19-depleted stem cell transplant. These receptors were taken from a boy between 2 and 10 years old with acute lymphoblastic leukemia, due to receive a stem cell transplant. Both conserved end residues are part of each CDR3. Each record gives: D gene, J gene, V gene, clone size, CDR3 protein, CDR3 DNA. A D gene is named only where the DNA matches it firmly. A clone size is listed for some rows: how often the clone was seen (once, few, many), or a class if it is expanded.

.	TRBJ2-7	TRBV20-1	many	CSAISSYEQYF	TGCAGTGCTATAAGCTCCTACGAGCAGTACTTC
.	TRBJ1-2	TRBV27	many	CASTNMGITGGYTF	TGTGCCAGCACCAACATGGGAATTACTGGAGGCTACACCTTC
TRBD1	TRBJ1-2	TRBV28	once	CASSSGQGDGYTF	TGTGCCAGCAGCTCGGGACAGGGGGACGGCTACACCTTC
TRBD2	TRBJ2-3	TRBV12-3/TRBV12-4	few	CASSPLRTSGTDTQYF	TGTGCCAGCAGTCCTCTTAGGACTAGCGGCACAGATACGCAGTATTTT
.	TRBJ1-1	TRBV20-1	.	CSASPWGMNTEAFF	TGCAGTGCTAGCCCGTGGGGCATGAACACTGAAGCTTTCTTT
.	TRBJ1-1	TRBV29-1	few	CSVDRETNTEAFF	TGCAGCGTTGATCGGGAGACAAACACTGAAGCTTTCTTT
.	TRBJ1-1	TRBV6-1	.	CASSVPTEAFF	TGTGCCAGCAGTGTACCCACTGAAGCTTTCTTT
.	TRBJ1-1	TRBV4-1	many	CASSRNRVNTEAFF	TGCGCCAGCAGCCGGAACAGGGTGAACACTGAAGCTTTCTTT
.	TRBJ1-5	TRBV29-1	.	CSVGQGTGGPQHF	TGCAGCGTTGGGCAGGGGACTGGTGGGCCCCAGCATTTT
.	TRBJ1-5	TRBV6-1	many	CASSEASRQPQHF	TGTGCCAGCAGTGAAGCGTCTCGGCAGCCCCAGCATTTT
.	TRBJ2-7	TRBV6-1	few	CASSDPTGKGSYEQYF	TGTGCCAGCAGCGACCCCACAGGGAAAGGGAGCTACGAGCAGTACTTC
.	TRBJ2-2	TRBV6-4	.	CASSVTETGELFF	TGTGCCAGCAGTGTAACAGAAACCGGGGAGCTGTTTTTT